This TCR beta chain was sequenced during a study of T cell repertoires in cytomegalovirus infection. Overall study results and limits: CMV-specific TCR beta clonotypes restricted by HLA-C were the ones dominating the ex vivo response.

From the reads, TCRdb called clonotypes with MiXCR, one entry per CDR3 protein. The table shows some 680,000 distinct CDR3 sequences, with 35% occurring only once. The junction had 9 bases not matched to a gene; V was cut back by 0 bases and J by 3 bases. The CDR3 has 17 amino acids. Turning to this clonotype: Its cognate antigen is unknown.

The chain recombines TRBV12-3 or TRBV12-4 with TRBJ1-2; 8 positions agree with TRBD1. This TCR came from a human donor in good health (CMV status not recorded). Some clones in this sample may be carry-over from other donors' samples. The sequencing sample was made of PBMCs. The CDR3 DNA follows: TGTGCCAGCAGTTTAGCATTGACAGGGGACCCCTACTATGGCTACACCTTC. Its protein is CASSLALTGDPYYGYTF.